This entry concerns a single T cell receptor (beta chain). The sample belongs to a study of blood T cell repertoires in COVID-19. This table comes from immunoSEQ multiplex PCR, and its TCRdb copy is limited to in-frame clones, with some not included. The sample has about 180,000 clones; 70% to 85% are singletons. Germline values: CDR1 MNHEY, CDR2 SVGEGT. V lost 3 bases to trimming and J lost 0 bases; unmatched junction nucleotides: 17. The CDR3 has 19 amino acids. Specimen: peripheral blood. The chain uses TRBV6-2 or TRBV6-3 and TRBJ2-7, with TRBD1 matching over 7 bases. This sequence originates from an elderly woman with acute or convalescent COVID-19. CDR3 nucleotides: TGTGCCAGCAGTTATCCCATGGGCTCCGGGACAGCGAGCTCCTACGAGCAGTACTTC. This sequence encodes CASSYPMGSGTASSYEQYF.